Detailed here is one TCR beta chain. This specimen belongs to a study of shared clonotypes between healthy human individuals. V lost 1 base, J lost 4 bases, and 19 bases lay in between. Germline loops: CDR1 LNHNV, CDR2 YYDKDF (reference sequence). The CDR3 loop spans 17 amino acids. Clones were read by immunoSEQ multiplex PCR, and TCRdb kept only the in-frame ones, dropping some. Of millions of clones listed, roughly 94% are singletons. The specimen was naive CD4+ T cells sorted from blood. Sample subset: CD45RA+ positively selected. This rearrangement joins TRBV15 to TRBJ2-5; D assignment may be TRBD1 or TRBD2 (6 bases each). The origin of this receptor is a young man in good health. The CDR3 bases are TGTGCCACCAGCAGAGGGGGGGCACGACCGACCCTAGAGACCCAGTACTTC. Its translation is CATSRGGARPTLETQYF.